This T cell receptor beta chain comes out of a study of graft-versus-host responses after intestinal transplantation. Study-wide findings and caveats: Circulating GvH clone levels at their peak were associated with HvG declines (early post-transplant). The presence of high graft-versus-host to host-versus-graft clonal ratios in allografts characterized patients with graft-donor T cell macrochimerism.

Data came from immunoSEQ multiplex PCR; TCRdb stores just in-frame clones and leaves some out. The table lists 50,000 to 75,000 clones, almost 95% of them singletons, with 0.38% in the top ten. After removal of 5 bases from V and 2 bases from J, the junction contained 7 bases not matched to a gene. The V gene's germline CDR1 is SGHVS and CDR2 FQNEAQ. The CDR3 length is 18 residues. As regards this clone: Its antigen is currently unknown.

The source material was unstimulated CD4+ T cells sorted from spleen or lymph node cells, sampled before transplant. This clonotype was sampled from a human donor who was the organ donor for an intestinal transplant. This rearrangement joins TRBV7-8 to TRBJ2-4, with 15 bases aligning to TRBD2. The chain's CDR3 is CASSPGLAGGLPKNIQYF. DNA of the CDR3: TGTGCCAGCAGCCCGGGACTAGCGGGGGGTCTACCCAAAAACATTCAGTACTTC.